The 20 T cell receptor beta chains in this list originate from one sample, sequenced in a study of identical twins. TCRdb analysed the 5' RACE reads with MiXCR anew, one entry per CDR3 protein. The repertoire holds 450,000 or so distinct CDR3 sequences, roughly a quarter seen once, with just under 3% in the top ten. The same specimen was also included in a second study, on T cells expressing NK-cell markers.

What was sequenced was CD4+ T cells sorted from blood. The receptors come from a young woman in good health.

V and J are TRBV20-1 and TRBJ2-3; D is possibly TRBD2 (6 bases). Germline values: CDR1 DFQATT, CDR2 SNEGSKA (reference sequence). The CDR3 is 13 residues long. V was shortened by 5 bases and J by 3 bases, with 12 bases between the two germline ends. The CDR3 here is CSASFGRTDTQYF. The CDR3 coding sequence is TGCAGTGCTTCGTTCGGGAGAACAGATACGCAGTATTTT.

V and J are TRBV6-2 or TRBV6-3 and TRBJ2-1; TRBD2 is a possible D gene (5 bases). Between the trimmed V and J ends, which lost 7 bases and 9 bases, there was a span of 16 bases. CDR3 length: 13 amino acids. The V gene's germline CDR1 is MNHEY and CDR2 SVGEGT. The CDR3 DNA follows: TGTGCCAGCAAATCAGACGGGAATGGTGAGCAGTTCTTC. It yields the protein CASKSDGNGEQFF.

This clonotype was counted only a few times. CDR3 sequence: CASSMRGRVNTGELFF. Written as DNA, the CDR3 is TGTGCCAGTAGTATGCGCGGGAGAGTCAACACCGGGGAGCTGTTTTTT. The gene calls are TRBV19 and TRBJ2-2, with 7 bases matching TRBD2. V trimming: 3 bases; J trimming: 2 bases; junction bases outside the gene matches: 6. This CDR3 has 16 amino acids. Germline assignment: CDR1 LNHDA and CDR2 SQIVND (reference sequence).

The genes are TRBV20-1 and TRBJ2-3, with TRBD2 matching 14 bases. This CDR3 region has 16 residues. J lost 6 bases, V lost 5 bases, and 10 bases had no gene match. CDR1 and CDR2 (germline): DFQATT, SNEGSKA (reference sequence). The DNA of the CDR3 is TGCAGTGCTCTCCCCGGGACTAGCGGGAGTGAGGATACGCAGTATTTT. Its protein is CSALPGTSGSEDTQYF.

This clonotype was seen a handful of times. The chain carries TRBV5-1 and TRBJ2-5; D uncertain. The CDR3 contains 12 residues. With 4 bases removed from V and 5 bases from J, the gap between germline ends came to 9 bases. The germline gives CDR1 SGHRS, CDR2 YFSETQ. The CDR3 is CASSTYRETQYF. CDR3 DNA: TGCGCCAGCAGCACTTATCGGGAGACCCAGTACTTC.

This clonotype was picked up a small number of times. The gene calls are TRBV7-9 and TRBJ2-5; possible D gene TRBD1, 7 bases. V was pared by 2 bases and J by 4 bases, with 14 bases between. The CDR3 covers 15 residues. The germline CDR1 and CDR2 sequences are SEHNR and FQNEAQ (reference sequence). The CDR3 region is CASSLSAQGGETQYF. CDR3 nucleotides: TGTGCCAGCAGCTTATCTGCCCAGGGGGGAGAGACCCAGTACTTC.

This chain links TRBV7-2 with TRBJ1-1, with unresolved D. Trimming shortened V by 8 bases and J by 2 bases, and 9 bases separated the two germline ends. CDR1 SGHTA and CDR2 FQGNSA come from the germline V gene. This CDR3 is built from 12 residues. CDR3 protein: CASGFINTEAFF. CDR3 DNA sequence: TGTGCCAGCGGATTCATAAACACTGAAGCTTTCTTT.

This clonotype was found a few times. CDR3: CSADRRDRGNEQFF. The CDR3 bases are TGCAGCGCGGACCGCCGGGACAGGGGAAATGAGCAGTTCTTC. This chain links TRBV29-1 with TRBJ2-1, with 10 bases fitting TRBD1. The CDR3 spans 14 residues. Germline V gene data show CDR1 as SQVTM and CDR2 as ANQGSEA. V lost 7 bases to trimming and J lost 7 bases; unmatched junction nucleotides: 10.

This clonotype was detected only a few times. This chain uses TRBV20-1 with TRBJ2-7; D is possibly TRBD1 or TRBD2 (5 bases each). The CDR3 covers 13 residues. V lost 1 base and J 4 bases, leaving 11 bases between the germline ends. Germline CDR1 reads DFQATT; CDR2 reads SNEGSKA (reference sequence). CDR3 protein: CSARVDTSYEQYF. The CDR3 nucleotides are TGCAGTGCTAGAGTGGACACTAGTTACGAGCAGTACTTC.

The gene calls are TRBV5-1 and TRBJ2-7; 10 bases fit TRBD1. This CDR3 contains 15 residues. The germline gives CDR1 SGHRS, CDR2 YFSETQ. V lost 0 bases, J lost 5 bases, and 5 bases stayed unmatched. Here the CDR3 reads CASSLGGQGTHEQYF. The CDR3, as DNA: TGCGCCAGCAGCTTGGGGGGACAGGGGACCCACGAGCAGTACTTC.

This clonotype has only a few counts. This chain uses TRBV7-2 with TRBJ2-7, with TRBD2 identical over 9 bases. The V segment lost 8 bases and the J segment 8 bases; nucleotides outside the gene matches: 13. Germline CDR1 and CDR2: SGHTA and FQGNSA. The CDR3 spans 14 residues. CDR3 sequence: CASGLGAGGSKQYF. CDR3 sequence (DNA): TGTGCCAGCGGCCTCGGAGCGGGAGGTTCTAAGCAGTACTTC.

This clonotype was found a few times. The rearrangement uses TRBV20-1 and TRBJ2-7; no clear D. With 6 bases removed from V and 5 bases from J, the gap between germline ends came to 20 bases. Germline lookup yields CDR1 DFQATT and CDR2 SNEGSKA (reference sequence). The CDR3 sequence is 14 residues long. The CDR3: CSATDNRAADEQYF. The CDR3 nucleotides are TGCAGTGCCACAGATAATAGGGCGGCCGACGAGCAGTACTTC.

The V and J genes are TRBV2 and TRBJ2-5; D may be TRBD2 (6 bases). CDR1 and CDR2 (germline): SNHLY, FYNNEI. The CDR3 runs 10 residues. V lost 8 bases, J lost 7 bases, and 8 bases lay in between. The CDR3 is CASGGGTQYF. The CDR3 DNA follows: TGTGCCAGCGGGGGAGGGACCCAGTACTTC.

This clonotype was detected a few times. The chain links TRBV20-1 to TRBJ1-4; TRBD1 is a possible D gene (5 bases). Looked up from germline, CDR1 is DFQATT and CDR2 is SNEGSKA (reference sequence). This CDR3 has 13 residues. V lost 6 bases and J lost 4, with 12 bases in between. This CDR3 is CSARGSFNEKLFF. The DNA for the CDR3 is TGCAGTGCACGGGGCAGCTTTAATGAAAAACTGTTTTTT.

The chain employs TRBV20-1 and TRBJ2-3, with D maybe TRBD2 (6 bases). Germline CDR1 is DFQATT and CDR2 is SNEGSKA (reference sequence). V was shortened by 6 bases and J by 0 bases, with 25 bases between the two germline ends. This CDR3 is 18 amino acids long. CDR3 sequence reads: CSAHPRGTAGLSTDTQYF. CDR3 DNA sequence: TGCAGTGCCCACCCGAGGGGCACAGCGGGCCTAAGCACAGATACGCAGTATTTT.

This clonotype was picked up a small number of times. The chain couples TRBV4-3 to TRBJ1-5; the D gene is possibly TRBD1 (5 bases). Germline V gene lookup returns CDR1 LGHNA and CDR2 YSLEER. The V end was cut by 3 bases, the J end by 5 bases, with 11 bases between. The CDR3 is 14 amino acids. CDR3 sequence: CASSQTIRDQPQHF. As DNA, the CDR3 is TGCGCCAGCAGCCAGACGATCAGGGATCAGCCCCAGCATTTT.

The V gene is TRBV3-1, the J gene TRBJ2-7, with D tentatively TRBD1 or TRBD2 (5 bases each). The CDR3 loop spans 12 amino acids. The germline gives CDR1 LGHDT, CDR2 YNNKEL (reference sequence). The V gene lost 5 bases and the J gene lost 8 bases, with 13 bases spanning the gap. CDR3 DNA: TGTGCCAGCAGCACCGGGACGGGACAGCAGTACTTC. Translated: CASSTGTGQQYF.

The rearrangement uses TRBV15 and TRBJ2-1; TRBD2 matches at 8 bases. V was clipped by 4 bases and J by 4 bases; unmatched bases: 12. Germline V lookup: CDR1 LNHNV, CDR2 YYDKDF (reference sequence). The CDR3 sequence is 17 residues long. CDR3 in DNA: TGTGCCACCAGCAAGGAGGTCGCGGGGGGAACTTACAATGAGCAGTTCTTC. It encodes CATSKEVAGGTYNEQFF. Variable domain in full (rest from reference TRBV15 and TRBJ2-1): DAMVIQNPRYQVTQFGKPVTLSCSQTLNHNVMYWYQQKSSQAPKLLFHYYDKDFNNEADTPDNFQSRRPNTSFCFLDIRSPGLGDTAMYLCATSKEVAGGTYNEQFFGPGTRLTVL.

The chain carries TRBV6-5 and TRBJ1-2, with D hard to call. V shed 0 bases and J shed 0 bases, with 8 bases lying between them. CDR1 and CDR2 (germline): MNHEY, SVGAGI. The CDR3 spans 15 residues. This chain's CDR3 is CASSYSTISNYGYTF. CDR3 nucleotide sequence: TGTGCCAGCAGTTACTCGACCATTTCTAACTATGGCTACACCTTC.

Written as DNA, the CDR3 is TGTGCCAGCAGCCCCTTCGACAGGAACTATGGCTACACCTTC. Protein: CASSPFDRNYGYTF. The chain is built from TRBV7-2 and TRBJ1-2; tentative D call: TRBD1 (6 bases). The CDR3 is 14 residues long. V gave up 5 bases and J gave up 2 bases, with 12 bases separating them. Germline V gene data show CDR1 as SGHTA and CDR2 as FQGNSA. The complete variable domain, with remaining parts taken from reference TRBV7-2 and TRBJ1-2, reads GAGVSQSPSNKVTEKGKDVELRCDPISGHTALYWYRQSLGQGLEFLIYFQGNSAPDKSGLPSDRFSAERTGGSVSTLTIQRTQQEDSAVYLCASSPFDRNYGYTFGSGTRLTVV.